This T cell receptor (beta chain) was retrieved from a study of T-cell reconstitution after alpha-beta-depleted transplantation in children. This clonotype was detected a few times. CDR1 SGHTA and CDR2 FQGNSA come from the germline V gene. The length of the CDR3 is 14 residues. V shed 3 bases and J shed 5 bases, with 14 bases lying between them. The TCRbeta library was prepared with unique molecular identifiers. Via MiXCR, TCRdb re-called the PCR reads, giving one row per CDR3 protein. The sample lists some 300,000 distinct CDR3 sequences; over 9% were seen once. The specimen was PBMCs from the stem cell graft donor, collected from the stem cell graft. The sequence was collected from a human donor who donated a stem cell graft to a child with acute lymphoblastic leukemia. The chain couples TRBV7-2 to TRBJ2-7; D remains ambiguous. The CDR3 nucleotides are TGTGCCAGCAGCTTTATGGGGATCGCCCACGAGCAGTACTTC. It translates to CASSFMGIAHEQYF.